These T cell receptor beta chains were read from a single sample in a study of blood T cell repertoires in COVID-19. Clones were read by immunoSEQ multiplex PCR, and TCRdb kept only the in-frame ones, dropping some. The data contain about 310,000 clones, about nine tenths of them seen just once; the ten biggest clones take up 1%. Sample: peripheral blood. Receptors originate from a man between 45 and 60 years old with active or convalescent COVID-19. Each CDR3 is given with its conserved first and last residue. Each record gives: D gene, V gene, J gene, clone size, CDR3 protein. The D gene is left open where the match is weak. Size is stated for part of the rows, as once, few or many counts, or as a class when the clone is expanded.

>TRBD1|TRBV29-1|TRBJ1-4|once
CSVAGTGPPGEKLFF
>NA|TRBV7-7|TRBJ2-7|NA
CASSLGPDNTYEQYF
>TRBD1|TRBV5-1|TRBJ2-5|NA
CASGTGDQETQYF
>NA|TRBV12-3/TRBV12-4|TRBJ2-1|once
CASSPGSYNEQFF
>TRBD1|TRBV18|TRBJ1-4|NA
CASSPPQGAVGEKLFF
>NA|TRBV4-3|TRBJ2-5|NA
CASSQGMAGVETQYF
>TRBD1|TRBV5-5|TRBJ2-3|NA
CASSFLRGTDTQYF
>NA|TRBV29-1|TRBJ1-2|NA
CSVVRITGLWGYTF
>NA|TRBV30|TRBJ2-1|once
CAWSPSNNEQFF
>NA|TRBV7-2|TRBJ2-1|NA
CASSQTDSYNEQFF
>TRBD1|TRBV7-9|TRBJ2-5|many
CASSYHGTASETQYF
>NA|TRBV18|TRBJ1-4|NA
CASSLSTGTNEKLFF
>TRBD2|TRBV28|TRBJ2-1|NA
CASSLLAGGGGEQFF
>TRBD1|TRBV7-9|TRBJ1-5|few
CASSSHGQENQPQHF
>NA|TRBV12-2|TRBJ2-5|NA
CASRLAPERKRGGHETQYF
>NA|TRBV4-1|TRBJ1-2|NA
CASSQDPPNYGYTF
>NA|TRBV9|TRBJ1-6|NA
CASSPNPWEGNNSPLHF
>NA|TRBV19|TRBJ1-1|NA
CASSIRVENTEAFF
>TRBD1|TRBV7-8|TRBJ1-2|NA
CASSLGGGAYGYTF
>NA|TRBV7-9|TRBJ1-1|NA
CASSSVTGDTEAFF
>TRBD2|TRBV5-5|TRBJ2-7|NA
CASSLTGTSGREQYF
>NA|TRBV30|TRBJ2-3|NA
CAWAPTRSYTQYF
>TRBD1|TRBV28|TRBJ1-2|NA
CASSRLGTGVDGYGYTF
>NA|TRBV9|TRBJ2-7|NA
CASSPETRAYEQYF
>TRBD1|TRBV6-5|TRBJ2-7|NA
CASRGTGRDSYEQYF
>NA|TRBV2|TRBJ1-2|NA
CASSDLSAGNYGYTF
>NA|TRBV7-3|TRBJ2-3|NA
CASSFTGLRTDTQYF
>NA|TRBV28|TRBJ1-2|once
CASSSPGANRYGYTF
>TRBD2|TRBV5-4|TRBJ2-2|NA
CASSPGGASTGELFF
>NA|TRBV18|TRBJ1-1|few
CASSPVAGSMNTEAFF
>NA|TRBV5-4|TRBJ1-4|NA
CASSIGQEKLFF